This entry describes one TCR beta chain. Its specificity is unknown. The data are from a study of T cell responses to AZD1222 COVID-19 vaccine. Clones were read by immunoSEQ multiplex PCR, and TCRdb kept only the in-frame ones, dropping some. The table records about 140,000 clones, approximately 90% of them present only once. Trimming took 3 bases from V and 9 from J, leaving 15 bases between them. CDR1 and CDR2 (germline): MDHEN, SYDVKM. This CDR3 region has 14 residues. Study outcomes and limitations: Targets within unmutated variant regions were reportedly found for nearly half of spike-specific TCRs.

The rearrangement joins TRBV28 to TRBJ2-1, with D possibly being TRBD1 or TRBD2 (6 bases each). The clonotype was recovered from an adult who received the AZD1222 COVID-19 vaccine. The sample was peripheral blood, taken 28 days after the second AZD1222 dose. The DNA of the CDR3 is TGTGCCAGCAGTTTCTACAGGGCCGGGGGTGAGCAGTTCTTC. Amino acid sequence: CASSFYRAGGEQFF. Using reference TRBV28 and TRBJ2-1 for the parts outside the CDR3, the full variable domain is DVKVTQSSRYLVKRTGEKVFLECVQDMDHENMFWYRQDPGLGLRLIYFSYDVKMKEKGDIPEGYSVSREKKERFSLILESASTNQTSMYLCASSFYRAGGEQFFGPGTRLTVL.